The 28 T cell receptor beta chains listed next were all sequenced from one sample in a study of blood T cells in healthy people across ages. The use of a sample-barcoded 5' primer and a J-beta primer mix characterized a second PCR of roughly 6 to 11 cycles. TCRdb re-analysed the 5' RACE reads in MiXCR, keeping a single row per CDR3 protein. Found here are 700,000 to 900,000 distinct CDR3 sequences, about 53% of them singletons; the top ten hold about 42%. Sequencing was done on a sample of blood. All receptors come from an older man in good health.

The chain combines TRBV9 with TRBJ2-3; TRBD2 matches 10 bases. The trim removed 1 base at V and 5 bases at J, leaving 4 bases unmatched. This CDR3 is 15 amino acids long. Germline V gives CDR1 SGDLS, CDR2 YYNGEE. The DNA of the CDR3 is TGTGCCAGCAGCGTAAGCGGGAGGGGGAAAGATACGCAGTATTTT. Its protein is CASSVSGRGKDTQYF.

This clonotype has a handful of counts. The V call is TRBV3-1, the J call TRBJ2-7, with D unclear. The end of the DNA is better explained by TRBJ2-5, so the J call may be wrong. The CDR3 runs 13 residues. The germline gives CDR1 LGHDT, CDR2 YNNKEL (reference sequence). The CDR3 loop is CASSQDSFGTQYF. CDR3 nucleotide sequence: TGTGCCAGCAGCCAAGATTCGTTCGGGACCCAGTACTTC.

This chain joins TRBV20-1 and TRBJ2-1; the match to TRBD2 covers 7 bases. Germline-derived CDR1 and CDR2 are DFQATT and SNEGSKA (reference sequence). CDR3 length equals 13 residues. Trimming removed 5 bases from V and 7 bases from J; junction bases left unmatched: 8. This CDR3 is CSAEIAGPNEQFF. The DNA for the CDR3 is TGCAGTGCTGAGATAGCGGGCCCTAATGAGCAGTTCTTC.

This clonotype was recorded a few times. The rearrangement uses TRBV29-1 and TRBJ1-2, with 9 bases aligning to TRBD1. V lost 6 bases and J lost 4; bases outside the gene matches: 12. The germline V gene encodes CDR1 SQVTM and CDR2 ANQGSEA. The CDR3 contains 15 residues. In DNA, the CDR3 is TGCAGCGTATTACCGGGACAGGGTCTTCCCTATGGCTACACCTTC. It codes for CSVLPGQGLPYGYTF.

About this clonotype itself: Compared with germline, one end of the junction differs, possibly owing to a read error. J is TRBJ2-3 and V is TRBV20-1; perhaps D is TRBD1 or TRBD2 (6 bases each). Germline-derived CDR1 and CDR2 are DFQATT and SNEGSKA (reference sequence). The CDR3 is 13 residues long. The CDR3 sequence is CGARTGGGDTQYF. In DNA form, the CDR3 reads TGCGGTGCTAGGACTGGAGGGGGGGATACGCAGTATTTT.

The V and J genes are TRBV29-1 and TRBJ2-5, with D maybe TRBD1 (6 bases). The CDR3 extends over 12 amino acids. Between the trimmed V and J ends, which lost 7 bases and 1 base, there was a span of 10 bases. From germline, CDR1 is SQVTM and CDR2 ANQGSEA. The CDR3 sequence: CSAPTGQETQYF. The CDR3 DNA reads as TGCAGCGCCCCGACAGGCCAAGAGACCCAGTACTTC.

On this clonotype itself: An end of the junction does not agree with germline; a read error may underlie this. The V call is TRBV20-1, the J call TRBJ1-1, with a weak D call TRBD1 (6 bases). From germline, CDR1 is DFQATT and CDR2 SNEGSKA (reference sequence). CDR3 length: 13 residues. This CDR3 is CSARAGVDTEAFF. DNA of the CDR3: TGCAGTGCTAGGGCAGGGGTCGACACCGAAGCTTTCTTT.

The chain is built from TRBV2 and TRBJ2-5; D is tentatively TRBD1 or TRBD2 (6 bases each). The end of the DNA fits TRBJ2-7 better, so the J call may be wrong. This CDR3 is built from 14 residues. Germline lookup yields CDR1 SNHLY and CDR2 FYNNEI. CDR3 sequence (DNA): TGTGCCAGCAGCTTGGATCTCAGGGGAGGCGAGCAGTACTTC. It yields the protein CASSLDLRGGEQYF.

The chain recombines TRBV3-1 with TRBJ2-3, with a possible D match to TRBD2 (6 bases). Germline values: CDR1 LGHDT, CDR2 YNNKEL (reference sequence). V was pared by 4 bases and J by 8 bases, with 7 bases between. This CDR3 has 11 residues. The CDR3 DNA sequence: TGTGCCAGCAGCCCCGGGGGTACGCAGTATTTT. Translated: CASSPGGTQYF.

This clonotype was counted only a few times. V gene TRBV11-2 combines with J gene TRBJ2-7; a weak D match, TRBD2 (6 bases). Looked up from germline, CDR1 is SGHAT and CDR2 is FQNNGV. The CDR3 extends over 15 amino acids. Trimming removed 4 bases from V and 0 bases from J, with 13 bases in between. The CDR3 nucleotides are TGTGCCAGCAGCTCCCTAGCGAGGAGCTCCTACGAGCAGTACTTC. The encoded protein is CASSSLARSSYEQYF.

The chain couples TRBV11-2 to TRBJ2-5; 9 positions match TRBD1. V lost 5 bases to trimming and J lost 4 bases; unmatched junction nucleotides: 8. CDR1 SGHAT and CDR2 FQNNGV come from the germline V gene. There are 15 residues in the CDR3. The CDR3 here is CASSSDRGKGETQYF. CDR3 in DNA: TGTGCCAGCAGCAGCGACAGGGGGAAGGGAGAGACCCAGTACTTC.

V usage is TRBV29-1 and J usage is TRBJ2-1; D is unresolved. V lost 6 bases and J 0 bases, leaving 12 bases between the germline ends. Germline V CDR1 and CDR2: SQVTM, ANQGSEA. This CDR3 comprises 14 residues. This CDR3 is CSVAQAGSYNEQFF. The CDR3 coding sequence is TGCAGCGTCGCCCAGGCAGGCTCCTACAATGAGCAGTTCTTC.

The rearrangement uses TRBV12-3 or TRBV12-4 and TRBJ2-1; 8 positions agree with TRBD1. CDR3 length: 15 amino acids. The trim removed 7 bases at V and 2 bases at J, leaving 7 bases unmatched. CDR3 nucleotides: TGTGCCAGCACTTCGGCAGGGGGCCCCTACAATGAGCAGTTCTTC. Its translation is CASTSAGGPYNEQFF.

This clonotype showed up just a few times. CDR3 bases: TGTGCCAGCAGTCCCCCCGGGACATCTGCCCAGTACTTC. It is translated as CASSPPGTSAQYF. The chain carries TRBV25-1 and TRBJ2-7; maybe TRBD1 (6 bases). The V gene's germline CDR1 is MGHDK and CDR2 SYGVNS. The CDR3 has 13 amino acids. V gave up 5 bases and J gave up 10 bases, with 18 bases separating them.

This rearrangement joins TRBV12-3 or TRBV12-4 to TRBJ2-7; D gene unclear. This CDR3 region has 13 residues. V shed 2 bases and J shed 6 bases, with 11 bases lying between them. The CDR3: CASSLSRRVEQYF. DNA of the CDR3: TGTGCCAGCAGTTTATCTCGTCGGGTCGAGCAGTACTTC.

The CDR3 DNA reads TGTGCCAGCAGCTTATCTGGCCTAGCGGGAGGAAGATCCTACGAGCAGTACTTC. Protein product: CASSLSGLAGGRSYEQYF. This chain uses TRBV11-2 with TRBJ2-7; 11 positions agree with TRBD2. CDR1 is SGHAT, CDR2 FQNNGV, per germline. V lost 2 bases to trimming and J lost 1 base; unmatched junction nucleotides: 10. CDR3 length: 18 residues.

CDR3 sequence: CASSRAGTLNEQFF. DNA for the CDR3: TGTGCCAGCAGCCGCGCCGGGACTCTTAATGAGCAGTTCTTC. The V call is TRBV7-6, the J call TRBJ2-1; the D gene is possibly TRBD2 (6 bases). V was trimmed by 5 bases and J by 7 bases, leaving 15 bases between them. This CDR3 region has 14 residues. CDR1 SGHVS and CDR2 FNYEAQ come from the germline V gene.

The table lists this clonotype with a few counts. CDR3 loop: CSAIPPGTAQETQYF. CDR3 nucleotide sequence: TGCAGTGCTATCCCTCCTGGGACAGCACAAGAGACCCAGTACTTC. The chain has TRBV20-1 and TRBJ2-5, with 7 bases identical to TRBD1. The CDR3 spans 15 residues. CDR1 and CDR2 from the germline V gene are DFQATT and SNEGSKA (reference sequence). V was clipped by 4 bases and J by 2 bases; unmatched bases: 10.

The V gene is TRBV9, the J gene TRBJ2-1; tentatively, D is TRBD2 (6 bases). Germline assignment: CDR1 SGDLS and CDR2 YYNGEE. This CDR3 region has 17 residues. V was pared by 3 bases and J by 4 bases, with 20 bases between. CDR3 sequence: CASSAHPGGPQYNEQFF. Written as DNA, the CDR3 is TGTGCCAGCAGCGCACACCCAGGAGGGCCTCAATACAATGAGCAGTTCTTC.

The CDR3 nucleotides read TGTGCCAGCAGTAATACCGGGACACAGCACAGAGACGCGTATTTT. This gives the protein CASSNTGTQHRDAYF. The chain has TRBV11-2 and TRBJ2-3; weak D call: TRBD1 (6 bases). There are 15 residues in the CDR3. Trimming pared 6 bases from V and 14 bases from J, leaving 27 bases between. Germline V gene data show CDR1 as SGHAT and CDR2 as FQNNGV.

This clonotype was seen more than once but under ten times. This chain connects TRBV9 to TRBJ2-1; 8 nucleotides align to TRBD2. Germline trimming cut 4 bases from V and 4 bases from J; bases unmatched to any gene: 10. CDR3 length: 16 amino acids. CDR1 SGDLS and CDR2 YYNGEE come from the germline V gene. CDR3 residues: CASSQNVGTSYNEQFF. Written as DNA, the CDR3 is TGTGCCAGCAGCCAGAACGTGGGGACTAGTTACAATGAGCAGTTCTTC.

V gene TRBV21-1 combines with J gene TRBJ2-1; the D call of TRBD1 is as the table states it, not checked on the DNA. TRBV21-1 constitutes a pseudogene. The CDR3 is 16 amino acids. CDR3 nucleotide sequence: TGTGCCAGCCCGGCCCGGCGCCAGAGCTCCTACAATGAGCAGTTCTTC. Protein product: CASPARRQSSYNEQFF.

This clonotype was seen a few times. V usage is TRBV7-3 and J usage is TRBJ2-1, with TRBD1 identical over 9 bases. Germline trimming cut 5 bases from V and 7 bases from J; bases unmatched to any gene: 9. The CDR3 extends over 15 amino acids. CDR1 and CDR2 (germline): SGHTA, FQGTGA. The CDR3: CASSPGTGRSNEQFF. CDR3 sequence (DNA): TGTGCCAGCAGCCCGGGGACAGGGCGGTCAAATGAGCAGTTCTTC.

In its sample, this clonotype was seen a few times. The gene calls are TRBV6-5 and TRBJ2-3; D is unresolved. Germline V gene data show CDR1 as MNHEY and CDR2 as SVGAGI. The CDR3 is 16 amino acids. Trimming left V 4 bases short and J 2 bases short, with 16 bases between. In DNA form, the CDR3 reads TGTGCCAGCAGTTCAGGAATTATCCCCGTCACAGATACGCAGTATTTT. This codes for CASSSGIIPVTDTQYF.

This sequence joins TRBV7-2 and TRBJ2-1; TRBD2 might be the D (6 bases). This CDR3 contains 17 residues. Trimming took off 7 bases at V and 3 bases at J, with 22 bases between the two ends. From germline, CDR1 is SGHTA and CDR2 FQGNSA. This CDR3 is CASKVTRTGAGYNEQFF. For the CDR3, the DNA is TGTGCCAGCAAAGTTACGAGAACGGGAGCTGGCTACAATGAGCAGTTCTTC.

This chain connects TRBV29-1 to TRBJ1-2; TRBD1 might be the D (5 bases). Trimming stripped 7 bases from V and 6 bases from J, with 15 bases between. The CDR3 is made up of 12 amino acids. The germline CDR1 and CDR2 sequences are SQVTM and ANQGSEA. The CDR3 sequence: CSAGVGEHGYTF. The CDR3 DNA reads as TGCAGCGCTGGGGTAGGGGAGCATGGCTACACCTTC. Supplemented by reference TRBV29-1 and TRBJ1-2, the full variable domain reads SAVISQKPSRDICQRGTSLTIQCQVDSQVTMMFWYRQQPGQSLTLIATANQGSEATYESGFVIDKFPISRPNLTFSTLTVSNMSPEDSSIYLCSAGVGEHGYTFGSGTRLTVV.

The CDR3 nucleotides are TGTGCCAGCAGCTTAGCGTCGGCAGCCTACGAGCAGTACTTC. It codes for CASSLASAAYEQYF. The chain recombines TRBV7-2 with TRBJ2-7; D is unresolved. The germline V and J ends were trimmed by 0 bases and 2 bases, with 8 bases remaining between them. CDR1 and CDR2 from the germline V gene are SGHTA and FQGNSA. The CDR3 has 14 residues.

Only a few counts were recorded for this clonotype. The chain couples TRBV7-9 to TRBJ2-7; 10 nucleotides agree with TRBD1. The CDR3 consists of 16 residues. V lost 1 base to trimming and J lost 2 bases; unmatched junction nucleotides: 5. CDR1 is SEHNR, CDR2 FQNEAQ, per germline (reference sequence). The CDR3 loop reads CASSLEYGTGAYEQYF. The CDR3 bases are TGTGCCAGCAGCTTAGAGTACGGGACAGGGGCCTACGAGCAGTACTTC.